The 25 T cell receptor beta chains listed next were all sequenced from one sample in a study of cytomegalovirus exposure and HLA in healthy donors. In the PCR, 60 Vbeta and 13 Jbeta primers were used. Assay used: immunoSEQ multiplex PCR; TCRdb lists only in-frame clones, some missing. This table holds over 100,000 clones, about a tenth found once. Sequencing used PBMCs. Receptors originate from a middle-aged man in good health and CMV-seropositive.

The V gene is TRBV27, the J gene TRBJ2-2; 10 nucleotides agree with TRBD1. The CDR3 contains 14 residues. Germline CDR1 MNHEY, CDR2 SMNVEV (reference sequence). V trimming: 6 bases; J trimming: 5 bases; junction bases outside the gene matches: 3. The CDR3 sequence is CASRRDRGTGELFF. The CDR3 DNA is TGTGCCAGCAGGAGGGACAGGGGTACCGGGGAGCTGTTTTTT.

Here the CDR3 DNA reads TGTGCCAGCAGGCAGGACAGGTTAAGCACTGAAGCTTTCTTT. Protein product: CASRQDRLSTEAFF. The rearrangement uses TRBV28 and TRBJ1-1; TRBD1 matches 7 bases. Germline trimming cut 6 bases from V and 4 bases from J; bases unmatched to any gene: 8. Germline V gene sequence: CDR1 MDHEN, CDR2 SYDVKM. The CDR3 has 14 amino acids.

The chain employs TRBV2 and TRBJ2-5, with 11 bases identical to TRBD2. V lost 1 base and J lost 1; bases outside the gene matches: 5. The CDR3 sequence is 17 residues long. In germline, CDR1 is SNHLY, CDR2 FYNNEI. CDR3 in DNA: TGTGCCAGCAGTGAAGGACTAGCGGGATCCCTCCAAGAGACCCAGTACTTC. This sequence encodes CASSEGLAGSLQETQYF.

This clone was found a few times. The chain couples TRBV5-1 to TRBJ1-2; tentatively, D is TRBD1 (5 bases). The CDR3 has 15 residues. The V gene's germline CDR1 is SGHRS and CDR2 YFSETQ. The V end was cut by 4 bases, the J end by 2 bases, with 15 bases between. CDR3 loop: CASSPSRQRNYGYTF. CDR3 nucleotide sequence: TGCGCCAGCAGCCCGAGCCGACAGAGAAACTATGGCTACACCTTC.

This clone has only a few counts. The genes are TRBV7-2 and TRBJ2-3; perhaps TRBD2 as D (6 bases). Per germline, CDR1 SGHTA and CDR2 FQGNSA. With 1 base removed from V and 6 bases from J, the gap between germline ends came to 11 bases. The CDR3 spans 14 residues. The CDR3 sequence: CASSLGLALDTQYF. The CDR3 bases are TGTGCCAGCAGCTTAGGTCTAGCGTTGGATACGCAGTATTTT.

This clone occurred a few times. The CDR3 coding sequence is TGTGCCAGCGGACAGGGTTACGAGCAGTACTTC. Its protein is CASGQGYEQYF. V gene TRBV11-3 combines with J gene TRBJ2-7, with TRBD1 matching 8 bases. The CDR3 spans 11 residues. Unmatched junction bases numbered 1, after V lost 8 bases and J lost 4 bases. Germline V gene sequence: CDR1 SGHNT, CDR2 YENEEA.

This clone was seen a few times. The V call is TRBV6-1, the J call TRBJ1-1, with D tentatively TRBD1 (5 bases). Germline V CDR1 and CDR2: MNHNS, SASEGT. V lost 6 bases and J 1 base, leaving 15 bases between the germline ends. The CDR3 contains 15 residues. The CDR3 DNA sequence: TGTGCCAGCAGCCGAGCGCCAACAGGGAACACTGAAGCTTTCTTT. As protein: CASSRAPTGNTEAFF.

The table lists this clone with a few counts. The rearrangement links TRBV11-3 to TRBJ2-7; 7 nucleotides match TRBD2. Germline CDR1 is SGHNT and CDR2 is YENEEA. The CDR3 runs to 16 residues. After removal of 2 bases from V and 2 bases from J, the junction contained 9 bases not matched to a gene. CDR3 amino acids: CASSLRGGSRPYEQYF. CDR3 in DNA: TGTGCCAGCAGCTTAAGGGGCGGGAGTCGACCCTACGAGCAGTACTTC.

This clone has only a few counts. This chain uses TRBV30 with TRBJ2-1, with TRBD2 matching over 9 bases. V shed 7 bases, J shed 5 bases, and the junction held 6 bases outside the gene matches. CDR1 and CDR2 (germline): GTSNPN, SVGIG (reference sequence). The CDR3 has 13 residues. CDR3 in amino acids: CAYSSGKNNEQFF. DNA of the CDR3: TGTGCCTACTCTAGCGGGAAGAACAATGAGCAGTTCTTC. Based on the CDR3 plus reference TRBV30 and TRBJ2-1, the full variable domain is SQTIHQWPATLVQPVGSPLSLECTVEGTSNPNLYWYRQAAGRGLQLLFYSVGIGQISSEVPQNLSASRPQDRQFILSSKKLLLSDSGFYLCAYSSGKNNEQFFGPGTRLTVL.

This clone was observed a handful of times. V and J are TRBV25-1 and TRBJ2-1; D gene unclear. Trimming left V 5 bases short and J 5 bases short, with 10 bases between. The CDR3 has 13 amino acids. From germline, CDR1 is MGHDK and CDR2 SYGVNS. In DNA form, the CDR3 reads TGTGCCAGCAGTCCGGTCGTTAACAATGAGCAGTTCTTC. Its protein is CASSPVVNNEQFF.

The table lists this clone with a few counts. This chain connects TRBV30 to TRBJ1-1, with TRBD1 as a possible D gene (5 bases). Germline CDR1 GTSNPN, CDR2 SVGIG (reference sequence). The CDR3 runs 14 residues. Trimming removed 8 bases at V and 3 bases at J, with 19 bases between. In nucleotides, the CDR3 is TGTGCCGGGGGGGAATTGAACGTGGACACTGAAGCTTTCTTT. As protein: CAGGELNVDTEAFF.

The chain recombines TRBV7-2 with TRBJ1-5; D possibly corresponds to TRBD1 (6 bases). This CDR3 spans 15 amino acids. Germline V gives CDR1 SGHTA, CDR2 FQGNSA. V was trimmed by 5 bases and J by 3 bases, leaving 14 bases between them. The DNA of the CDR3 is TGTGCCAGCAGCCGGACAGTTTCGTTCAATCAGCCCCAGCATTTT. Residues: CASSRTVSFNQPQHF.

This clone was detected only a few times. The chain carries TRBV5-8 and TRBJ1-2; D gene ambiguous. Germline V CDR1 and CDR2: SGHTS, YDEGEE. V dropped 0 bases and J dropped 4 bases, with 7 bases sitting between them. The CDR3 contains 13 residues. Here the CDR3 reads CASSLAGGYGYTF. The DNA for the CDR3 is TGTGCCAGCAGCTTGGCCGGAGGCTATGGCTACACCTTC.

This clone has only a few counts. The V call is TRBV9, the J call TRBJ2-1, with D perhaps matching TRBD2 (6 bases). Germline V lookup: CDR1 SGDLS, CDR2 YYNGEE. The CDR3 has 15 amino acids. V was trimmed by 5 bases and J by 1 base, leaving 13 bases between them. The CDR3 here is CASSTGSRSYNEQFF. The CDR3 DNA follows: TGTGCCAGCAGTACCGGGAGTCGGTCCTACAATGAGCAGTTCTTC.

The V and J genes are TRBV5-5 and TRBJ2-2; a possible D gene is TRBD2 (5 bases). The V end was cut by 2 bases, the J end by 6 bases, with 11 bases between. Germline V gives CDR1 SGHKS, CDR2 YYEKEE (reference sequence). This CDR3 has 14 amino acids. The CDR3 region is CASSLNLGAGELFF. The CDR3 nucleotides are TGTGCCAGCAGCTTAAATTTGGGAGCCGGGGAGCTGTTTTTT.

The genes are TRBV6-1 and TRBJ2-5; no clear D gene. The closer fit of TRBJ2-7 to the DNA end suggests the J call may be wrong. Germline V gene sequence: CDR1 MNHNS, CDR2 SASEGT. The CDR3 is 13 amino acids. Here the CDR3 reads CASIPDGYYEQYF. The DNA of the CDR3 is TGTGCCAGCATTCCTGACGGATACTACGAGCAGTACTTC.

This clone was picked up a small number of times. The chain employs TRBV2 and TRBJ1-1; unclear D gene. V was trimmed by 8 bases and J by 14 bases, leaving 21 bases between them. The CDR3 has 12 amino acids. In germline, CDR1 is SNHLY, CDR2 FYNNEI. The CDR3 DNA sequence: TGTGCCAGCGTTTTGCGACTACCACATTTCTTCTTT. As protein: CASVLRLPHFFF.

This clone was observed a few times. The genes are TRBV5-1 and TRBJ1-5; maybe TRBD1 (5 bases). Trimming took off 4 bases at V and 2 bases at J, with 10 bases between the two ends. This CDR3 has 14 residues. CDR1 and CDR2 (germline): SGHRS, YFSETQ. CDR3 DNA: TGCGCCAGCAGCCAGGGAATGGGCAATCAGCCCCAGCATTTT. This gives the protein CASSQGMGNQPQHF.

This chain links TRBV2 with TRBJ2-7; 7 nucleotides align to TRBD1. The germline CDR1 and CDR2 sequences are SNHLY and FYNNEI. The CDR3 runs 14 residues. V dropped 6 bases and J dropped 2; count of bases not matched to a gene: 7. Here the CDR3 reads CASSTDRETYEQYF. The DNA of the CDR3 is TGTGCCAGCAGCACCGACAGGGAAACCTACGAGCAGTACTTC. Using reference TRBV2 and TRBJ2-7 for the parts outside the CDR3, the full variable domain is EPEVTQTPSHQVTQMGQEVILRCVPISNHLYFYWYRQILGQKVEFLVSFYNNEISEKSEIFDDQFSVERPDGSNFTLKIRSTKLEDSAMYFCASSTDRETYEQYFGPGTRLTVT.

This clone was seen more than once but under ten times. V and J are TRBV6-7 and TRBJ2-1; 9 bases map to TRBD1. TRBV6-7 is filed as an ORF, its function uncertain. The trim removed 0 bases at V and 6 bases at J, leaving 12 bases unmatched. The CDR3 has 18 amino acids. CDR3 bases: TGTGCCAGCAGTTACTCGCGGGGGCGGGACAGGGCCAGCAATGAGCAGTTCTTC. Residues: CASSYSRGRDRASNEQFF.

This clone was picked up a small number of times. This CDR3 is CASSPDRWGNQPQHF. The CDR3 DNA is TGTGCCAGCTCACCAGACAGATGGGGCAATCAGCCCCAGCATTTT. The rearrangement uses TRBV18 and TRBJ1-5; the D gene is possibly TRBD1 (5 bases). The CDR3 covers 15 residues. The V and J ends lost 2 bases and 2 bases respectively, with 10 bases between them. CDR1 is KGHSH, CDR2 LQKENI, per germline.

This clone was counted only a few times. The chain employs TRBV7-8 and TRBJ2-5; 8 nucleotides line up with TRBD1. CDR1 SGHVS and CDR2 FQNEAQ come from the germline V gene. J gave up 7 bases and V 6 bases, and 19 bases lay outside the gene matches. There are 17 residues in the CDR3. CDR3 bases: TGTGCCAGCAGGAAGAGTTGGACAGGGCCGGAAGAGGGGACCCAGTACTTC. Residues: CASRKSWTGPEEGTQYF.

The chain links TRBV6-1 to TRBJ2-7, with 8 bases fitting TRBD1. The CDR3 extends over 15 amino acids. CDR1 is MNHNS, CDR2 SASEGT, per germline. Trimming removed 8 bases from V and 0 bases from J; junction bases left unmatched: 9. The CDR3 here is CASERDRQSSYEQYF. The CDR3, as DNA: TGTGCCAGCGAGAGGGACAGGCAAAGCTCCTACGAGCAGTACTTC.

The chain employs TRBV29-1 and TRBJ1-5, with D tentatively TRBD1 (6 bases). V lost 7 bases and J 4 bases, leaving 17 bases between the germline ends. This CDR3 region has 14 residues. Germline CDR1 and CDR2: SQVTM and ANQGSEA. The CDR3 is CSDLTGPINQPQHF. The CDR3 DNA sequence: TGCAGCGACCTAACAGGGCCTATTAATCAGCCCCAGCATTTT.

The chain is built from TRBV27 and TRBJ2-2; D may be TRBD2 (9 bases). Germline V CDR1 and CDR2: MNHEY, SMNVEV (reference sequence). V was cut by 4 bases and J by 3 bases, with 18 bases left in between. CDR3 length: 17 amino acids. Here the CDR3 DNA reads TGTGCCAGCAGTTACAGGGGGGTAGCGGGAGACACCGGGGAGCTGTTTTTT. Translated: CASSYRGVAGDTGELFF.